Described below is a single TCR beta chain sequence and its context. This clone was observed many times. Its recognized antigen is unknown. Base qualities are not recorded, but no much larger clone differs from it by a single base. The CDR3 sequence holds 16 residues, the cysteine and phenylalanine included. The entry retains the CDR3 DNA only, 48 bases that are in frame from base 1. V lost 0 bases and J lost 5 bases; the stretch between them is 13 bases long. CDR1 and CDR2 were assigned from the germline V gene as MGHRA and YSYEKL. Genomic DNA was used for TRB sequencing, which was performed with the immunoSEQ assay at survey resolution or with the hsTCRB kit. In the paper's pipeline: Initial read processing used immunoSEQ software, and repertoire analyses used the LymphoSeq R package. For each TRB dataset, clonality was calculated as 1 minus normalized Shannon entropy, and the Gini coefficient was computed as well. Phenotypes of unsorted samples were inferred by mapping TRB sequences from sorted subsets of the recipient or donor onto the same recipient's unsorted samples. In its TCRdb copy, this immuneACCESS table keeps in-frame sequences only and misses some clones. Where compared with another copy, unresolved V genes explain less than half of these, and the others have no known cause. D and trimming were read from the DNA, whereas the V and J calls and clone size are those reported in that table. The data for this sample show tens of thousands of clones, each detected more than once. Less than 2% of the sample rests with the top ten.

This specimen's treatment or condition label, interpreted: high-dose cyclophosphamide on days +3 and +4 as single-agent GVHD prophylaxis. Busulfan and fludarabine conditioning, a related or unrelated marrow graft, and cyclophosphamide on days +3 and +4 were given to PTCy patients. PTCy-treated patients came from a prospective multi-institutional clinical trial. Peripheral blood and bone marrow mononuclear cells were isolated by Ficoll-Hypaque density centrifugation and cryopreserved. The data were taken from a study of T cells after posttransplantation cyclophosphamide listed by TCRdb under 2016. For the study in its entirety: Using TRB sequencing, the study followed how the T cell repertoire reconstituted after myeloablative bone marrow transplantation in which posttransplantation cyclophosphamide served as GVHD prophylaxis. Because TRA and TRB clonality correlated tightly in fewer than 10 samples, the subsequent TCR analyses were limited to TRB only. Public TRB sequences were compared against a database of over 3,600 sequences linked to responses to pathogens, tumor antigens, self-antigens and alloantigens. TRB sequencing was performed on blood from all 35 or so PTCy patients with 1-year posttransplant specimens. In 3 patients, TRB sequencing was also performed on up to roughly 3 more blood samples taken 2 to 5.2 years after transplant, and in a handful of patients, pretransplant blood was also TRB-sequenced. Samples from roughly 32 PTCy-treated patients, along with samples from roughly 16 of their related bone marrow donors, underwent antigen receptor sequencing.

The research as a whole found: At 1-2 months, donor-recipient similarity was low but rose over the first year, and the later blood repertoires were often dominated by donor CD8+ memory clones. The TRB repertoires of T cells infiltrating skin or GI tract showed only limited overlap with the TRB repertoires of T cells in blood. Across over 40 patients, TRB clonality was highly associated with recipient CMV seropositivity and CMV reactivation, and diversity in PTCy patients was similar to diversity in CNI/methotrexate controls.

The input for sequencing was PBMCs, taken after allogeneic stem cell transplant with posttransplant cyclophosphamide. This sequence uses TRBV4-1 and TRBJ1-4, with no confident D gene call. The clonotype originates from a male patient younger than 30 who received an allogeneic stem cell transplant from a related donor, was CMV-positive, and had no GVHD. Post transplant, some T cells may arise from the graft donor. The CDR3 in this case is CASSQDFGSSNEKLFF. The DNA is TGCGCCAGCAGCCAAGATTTTGGCAGTTCAAATGAAAAACTGTTTTTT.